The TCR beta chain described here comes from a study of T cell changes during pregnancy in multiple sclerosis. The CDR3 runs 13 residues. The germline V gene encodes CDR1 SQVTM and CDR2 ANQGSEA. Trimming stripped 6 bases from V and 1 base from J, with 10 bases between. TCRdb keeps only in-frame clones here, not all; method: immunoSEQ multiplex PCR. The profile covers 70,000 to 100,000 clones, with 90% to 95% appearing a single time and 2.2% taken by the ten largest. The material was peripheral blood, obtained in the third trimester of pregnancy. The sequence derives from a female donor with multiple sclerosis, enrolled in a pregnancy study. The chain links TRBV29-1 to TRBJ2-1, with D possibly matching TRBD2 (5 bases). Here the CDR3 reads CSVRTGSYNEQFF. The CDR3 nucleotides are TGCAGCGTAAGGACTGGATCCTACAATGAGCAGTTCTTC.